This T cell receptor beta chain derives from a study of blood T cell repertoires in COVID-19. Study-level information: COVID-19 samples from acute and convalescent phases originated in the United States, Italy and Spain. Sample material is recorded as cDNA or gDNA derived from T cells, B-cell-depleted T cells, or PBMCs.

Study processing details: Amplification from reference gene primers served as the basis for estimated nucleated cell counts. Profiling relied on immunoSEQ multiplex PCR, and the TCRdb table lists in-frame clones only, not all of them. V and J calls and clone size are copied from that table; D and trimming were computed from the DNA. The sample lists about 24,000 clones, 90% to 95% occurring once. The CDR3 is 14 amino acids. Unmatched junction bases numbered 9, after V lost 5 bases and J lost 6 bases. Germline V gene sequence: CDR1 LNHDA, CDR2 SQIVND (reference sequence). Material for sequencing was peripheral blood. This TCR derives from a man aged 65 to 79 with active COVID-19. The chain employs TRBV19 and TRBJ2-7, with TRBD1 identical over 8 bases. The CDR3 DNA reads as TGTGCCAGTAGTCTGACAGGGGTGAGGGGCGAGCAGTACTTC. Protein product: CASSLTGVRGEQYF.